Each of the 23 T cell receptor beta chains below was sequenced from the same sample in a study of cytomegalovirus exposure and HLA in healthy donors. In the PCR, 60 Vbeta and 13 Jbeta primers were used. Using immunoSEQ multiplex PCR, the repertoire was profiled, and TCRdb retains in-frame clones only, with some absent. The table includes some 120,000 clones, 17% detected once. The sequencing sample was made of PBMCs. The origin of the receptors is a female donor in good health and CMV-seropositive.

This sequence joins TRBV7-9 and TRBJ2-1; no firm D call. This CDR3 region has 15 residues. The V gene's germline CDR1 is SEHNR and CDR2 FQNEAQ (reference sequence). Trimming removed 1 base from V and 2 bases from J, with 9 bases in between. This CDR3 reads CASSLGSPTYNEQFF. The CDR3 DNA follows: TGTGCCAGCAGCTTAGGTAGCCCTACCTACAATGAGCAGTTCTTC.

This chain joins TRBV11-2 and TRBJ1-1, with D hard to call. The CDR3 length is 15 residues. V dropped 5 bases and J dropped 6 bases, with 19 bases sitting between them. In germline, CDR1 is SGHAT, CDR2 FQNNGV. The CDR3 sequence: CASSPALGSRAEAFF. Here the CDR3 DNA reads TGTGCCAGCAGCCCCGCGCTAGGGTCGCGGGCTGAAGCTTTCTTT.

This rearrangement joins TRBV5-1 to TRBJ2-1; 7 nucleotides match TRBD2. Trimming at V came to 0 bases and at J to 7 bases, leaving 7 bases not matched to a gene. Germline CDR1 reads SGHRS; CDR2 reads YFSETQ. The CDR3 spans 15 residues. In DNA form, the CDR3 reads TGCGCCAGCAGCTTGGGCGGGGCGGGGGTTAATGAGCAGTTCTTC. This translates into CASSLGGAGVNEQFF.

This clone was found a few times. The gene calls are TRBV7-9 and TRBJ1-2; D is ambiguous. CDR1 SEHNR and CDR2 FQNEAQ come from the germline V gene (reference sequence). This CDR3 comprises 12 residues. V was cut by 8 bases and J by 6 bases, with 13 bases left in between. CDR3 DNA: TGTGCCAGCGAGCTTAGTATCGATGGCTACACCTTC. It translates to CASELSIDGYTF.

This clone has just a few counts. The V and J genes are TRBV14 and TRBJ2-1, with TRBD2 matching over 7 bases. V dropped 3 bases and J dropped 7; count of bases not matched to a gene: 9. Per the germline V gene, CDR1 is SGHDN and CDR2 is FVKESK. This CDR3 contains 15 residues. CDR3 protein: CASSHPAGALNEQFF. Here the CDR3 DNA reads TGTGCCAGCAGCCATCCGGCGGGAGCTTTGAATGAGCAGTTCTTC.

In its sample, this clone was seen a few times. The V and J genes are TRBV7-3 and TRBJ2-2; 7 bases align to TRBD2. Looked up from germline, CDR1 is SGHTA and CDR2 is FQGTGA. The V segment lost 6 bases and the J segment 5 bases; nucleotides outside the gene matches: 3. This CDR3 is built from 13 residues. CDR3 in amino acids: CASSTGGTGELFF. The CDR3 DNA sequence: TGTGCCAGCAGTACCGGGGGGACCGGGGAGCTGTTTTTT.

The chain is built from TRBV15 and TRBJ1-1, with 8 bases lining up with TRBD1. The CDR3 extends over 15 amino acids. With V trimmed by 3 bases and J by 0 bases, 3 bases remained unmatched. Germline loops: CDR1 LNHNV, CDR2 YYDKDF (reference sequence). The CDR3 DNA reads TGTGCCACCAGCAGGGGGGACAGGATGAACACTGAAGCTTTCTTT. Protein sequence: CATSRGDRMNTEAFF.

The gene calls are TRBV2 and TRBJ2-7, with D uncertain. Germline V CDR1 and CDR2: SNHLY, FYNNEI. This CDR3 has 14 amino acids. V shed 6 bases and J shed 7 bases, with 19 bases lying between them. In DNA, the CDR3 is TGTGCCAGCAGCAAAACGGTTCGGGTGCGGGAGCAGTACTTC. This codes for CASSKTVRVREQYF.

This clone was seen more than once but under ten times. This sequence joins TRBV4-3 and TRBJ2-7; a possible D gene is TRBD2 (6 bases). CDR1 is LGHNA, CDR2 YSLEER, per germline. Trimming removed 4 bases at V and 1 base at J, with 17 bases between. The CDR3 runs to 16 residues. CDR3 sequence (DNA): TGCGCCAGCAGCCGAAGCTTTGCCGGGACTTCCTACGAGCAGTACTTC. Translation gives CASSRSFAGTSYEQYF.

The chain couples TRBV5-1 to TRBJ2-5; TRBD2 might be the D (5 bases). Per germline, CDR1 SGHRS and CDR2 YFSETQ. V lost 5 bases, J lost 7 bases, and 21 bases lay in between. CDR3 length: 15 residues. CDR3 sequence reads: CASSSAGNIRGTQYF. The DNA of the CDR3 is TGCGCCAGCAGTTCAGCCGGGAACATCAGAGGGACCCAGTACTTC.

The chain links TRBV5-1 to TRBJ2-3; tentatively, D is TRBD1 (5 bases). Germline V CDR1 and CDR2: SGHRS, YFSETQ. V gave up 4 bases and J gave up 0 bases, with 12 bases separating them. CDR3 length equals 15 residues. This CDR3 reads CASSGSGFSTDTQYF. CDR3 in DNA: TGCGCCAGCAGCGGATCAGGGTTTAGCACAGATACGCAGTATTTT.

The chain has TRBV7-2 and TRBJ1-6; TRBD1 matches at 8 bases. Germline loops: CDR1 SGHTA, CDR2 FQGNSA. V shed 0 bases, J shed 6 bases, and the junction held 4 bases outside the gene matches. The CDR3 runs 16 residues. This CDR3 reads CASSLAQGASNSPLHF. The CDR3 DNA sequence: TGTGCCAGCAGCTTAGCGCAGGGGGCCTCTAATTCACCCCTCCACTTT.

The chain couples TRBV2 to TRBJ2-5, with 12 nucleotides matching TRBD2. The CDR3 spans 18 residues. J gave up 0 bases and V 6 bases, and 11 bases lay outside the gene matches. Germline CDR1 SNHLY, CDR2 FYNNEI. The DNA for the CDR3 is TGTGCCAGCAGGGCACCCTGGACTAGCGGGGCTTACCAAGAGACCCAGTACTTC. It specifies CASRAPWTSGAYQETQYF.

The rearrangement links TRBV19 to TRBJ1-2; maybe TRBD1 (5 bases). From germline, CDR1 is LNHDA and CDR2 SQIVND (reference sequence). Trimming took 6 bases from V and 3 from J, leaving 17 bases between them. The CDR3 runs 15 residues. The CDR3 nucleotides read TGTGCCAGTAGATTCGGGGGGTCGACGGACTATGGCTACACCTTC. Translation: CASRFGGSTDYGYTF.

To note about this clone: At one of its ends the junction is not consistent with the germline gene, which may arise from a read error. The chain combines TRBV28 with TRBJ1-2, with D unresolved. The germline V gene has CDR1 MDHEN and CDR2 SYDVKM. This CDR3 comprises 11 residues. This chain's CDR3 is CASSFKAYPVW. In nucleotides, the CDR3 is TGTGCCAGCAGTTTTAAAGCCTACCCCGTTTGG.

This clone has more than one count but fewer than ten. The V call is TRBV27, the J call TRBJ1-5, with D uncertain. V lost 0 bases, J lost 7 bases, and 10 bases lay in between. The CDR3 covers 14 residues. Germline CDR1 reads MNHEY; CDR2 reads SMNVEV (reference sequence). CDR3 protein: CASSLSSGRQPQHF. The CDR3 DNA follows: TGTGCCAGCAGTTTATCCTCGGGTCGCCAGCCCCAGCATTTT.

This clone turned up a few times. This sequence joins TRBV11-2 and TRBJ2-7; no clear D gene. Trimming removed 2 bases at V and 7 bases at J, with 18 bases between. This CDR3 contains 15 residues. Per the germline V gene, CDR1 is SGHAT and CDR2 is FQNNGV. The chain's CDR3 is CASSLFRGTTREQYF. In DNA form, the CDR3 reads TGTGCCAGCAGCTTATTCCGCGGTACGACGAGGGAGCAGTACTTC.

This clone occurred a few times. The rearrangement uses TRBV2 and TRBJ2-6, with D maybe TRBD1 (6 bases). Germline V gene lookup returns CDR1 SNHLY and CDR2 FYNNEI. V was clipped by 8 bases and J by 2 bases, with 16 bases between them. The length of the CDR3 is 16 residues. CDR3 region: CASGDGGLAGANVLTF. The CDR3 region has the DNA TGTGCCAGCGGAGATGGGGGCCTCGCTGGGGCCAACGTCCTGACTTTC.

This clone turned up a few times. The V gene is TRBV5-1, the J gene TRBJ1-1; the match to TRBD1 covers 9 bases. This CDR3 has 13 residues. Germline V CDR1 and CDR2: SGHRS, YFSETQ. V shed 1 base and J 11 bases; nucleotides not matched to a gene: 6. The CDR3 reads CASSLRDRVGAFF. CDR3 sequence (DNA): TGCGCCAGCAGCTTGAGGGACAGGGTTGGGGCTTTCTTT.

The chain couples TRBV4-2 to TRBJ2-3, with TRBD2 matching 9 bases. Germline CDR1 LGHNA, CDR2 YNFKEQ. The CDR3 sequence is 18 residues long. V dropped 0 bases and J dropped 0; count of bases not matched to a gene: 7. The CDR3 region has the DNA TGTGCCAGCAGCCAAGAGTCCTTAGCGGGGGCTAGCACAGATACGCAGTATTTT. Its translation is CASSQESLAGASTDTQYF.

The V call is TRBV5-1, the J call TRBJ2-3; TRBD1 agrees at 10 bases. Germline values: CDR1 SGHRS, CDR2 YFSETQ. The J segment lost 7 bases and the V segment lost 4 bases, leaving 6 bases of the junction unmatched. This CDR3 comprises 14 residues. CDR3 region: CASSPGTGAHTQYF. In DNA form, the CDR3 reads TGCGCCAGCAGCCCGGGGACAGGGGCCCATACGCAGTATTTT. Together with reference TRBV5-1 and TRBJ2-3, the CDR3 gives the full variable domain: KAGVTQTPRYLIKTRGQQVTLSCSPISGHRSVSWYQQTPGQGLQFLFEYFSETQRNKGNFPGRFSGRQFSNSRSEMNVSTLELGDSALYLCASSPGTGAHTQYFGPGTRLTVL.

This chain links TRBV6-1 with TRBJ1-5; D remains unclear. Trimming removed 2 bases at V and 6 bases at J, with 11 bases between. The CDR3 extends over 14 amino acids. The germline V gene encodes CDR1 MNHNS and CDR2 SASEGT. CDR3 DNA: TGTGCCAGCAGTGAAATACCGGGAAGTCAGCCCCAGCATTTT. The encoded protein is CASSEIPGSQPQHF.

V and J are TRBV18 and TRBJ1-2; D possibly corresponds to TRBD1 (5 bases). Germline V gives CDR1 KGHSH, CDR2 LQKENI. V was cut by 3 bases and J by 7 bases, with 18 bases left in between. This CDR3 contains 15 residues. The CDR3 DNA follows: TGTGCCAGCTCACCGGCCGAAGGCAGGGTGAGTGGCTACACCTTC. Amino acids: CASSPAEGRVSGYTF.